This T cell receptor beta chain came from a study of CD8+CD57+ T cells in acquired aplastic anemia. Looking at the study overall: Sorted CD4+ plus CD8+ cells gave DNA averaging about 3.2 ug.

Patients selected for sequencing had displayed CD8+CD57+ cell expansion by flow cytometry. Severe acquired aplastic anemia was present in all patients. The study sampled blood from patients who had received no therapy. About this clonotype: Its antigen is unknown.

TCR beta VDJ and CDR3 profiles were obtained from a genomic DNA template. TCRdb analysed the reads with MiXCR anew, one entry per CDR3 protein. The sample includes 200,000 to 250,000 distinct CDR3 sequences, roughly 53% of them seen just once. General study findings and limits: With respect to CD8+ Simpson's diversity, patients and controls did not differ significantly.

With 10 bases clipped from V and 0 bases from J, the junction kept 7 bases outside the gene matches. Germline-derived CDR1 and CDR2 are MDHEN and SYDVKM. The CDR3 totals 15 residues. The sequence derives from a human donor with aplastic anemia. The source material was sorted CD4+, CD8+, or CD8+CD57+ T cells (not recorded which) from PBMCs. The rearrangement joins TRBV28 to TRBJ1-4, with 8 bases identical to TRBD1. CDR3 protein: CAIGDRGPTNEKLFF. In DNA form, the CDR3 reads TGTGCCATCGGTGACAGGGGCCCAACTAATGAAAAACTGTTTTTT.